This paragraph reports one T cell receptor (beta chain). This sample is part of a study of shared T cell receptors in the human thymus. The CDR3 has 15 amino acids. Germline assignment: CDR1 MDHEN and CDR2 SYDVKM. V gave up 4 bases and J gave up 1 base; unmatched junction bases: 7. Clones were read by immunoSEQ multiplex PCR, and TCRdb kept only the in-frame ones, dropping some. The sample yields 630,000 or so clones, around 87% seen once. The same data also contributed to another study, on human thymus T cells. That work contributes: Infants served as donors; they were healthy and Finnish and were having corrective surgery for congenital heart defects. Thymus was obtained from resections taken during corrective heart surgery. Thymic and blood repertoires appeared to display a bias in their usage of V and J genes. Unrelated people showed highly overlapping thymic repertoires, related research reported.

The origin of this receptor is a boy under three years old with a congenital heart defect. The sequencing sample was made of thymocytes. The chain is built from TRBV28 and TRBJ2-7, with TRBD1 matching 7 bases. For the CDR3, the DNA is TGTGCCAGCAGTTGTGACAGGGTTCTATCCTACGAGCAGTACTTC. This gives the protein CASSCDRVLSYEQYF.